These 8 T cell receptor beta chains share one sample of origin, sequenced in a study of T cell repertoires in cytomegalovirus infection. A single record per CDR3 protein comes from TCRdb applying MiXCR to the reads. In the table there are over 300,000 distinct CDR3 sequences, 9.5% of which are singletons. Sequenced: PBMCs. These receptor sequences come from a human donor in good health (CMV status not recorded). Some clones in this sample may be carry-over from other donors' samples.

At least ten counts were recorded for this clonotype. The CDR3 protein is CASSIRAADLYEQYF. CDR3 DNA sequence: TGTGCCAGCAGCATAAGGGCGGCAGACCTCTACGAGCAGTACTTC. The rearrangement uses TRBV7-2 and TRBJ2-7; D gene ambiguous. Germline V CDR1 and CDR2: SGHTA, FQGNSA. This CDR3 region has 15 residues. Trimming took off 5 bases at V and 3 bases at J, with 17 bases between the two ends.

This clonotype was observed many times. The chain joins TRBV12-3 or TRBV12-4 to TRBJ2-7; possibly TRBD1 for D (6 bases). V was trimmed by 7 bases and J by 6 bases, leaving 10 bases between them. The CDR3 sequence is 11 residues long. The DNA for the CDR3 is TGTGCCAGCAACCAAGGGGGCGAGCAGTACTTC. Its translation is CASNQGGEQYF.

Only a few counts were recorded for this clonotype. The genes are TRBV6-2 or TRBV6-3 and TRBJ2-1, with TRBD2 matching 14 bases. Germline V lookup: CDR1 MNHEY, CDR2 SVGEGT. There are 22 residues in the CDR3. Losses at the gene ends were 0 bases for V and 2 bases for J; bases not matched to a gene: 15. The CDR3 sequence: CASSYSDPGTSGGSGTYNEQFF. The DNA for the CDR3 is TGTGCCAGCAGTTACTCGGACCCCGGGACTAGCGGGGGTTCGGGTACCTACAATGAGCAGTTCTTC.

This rearrangement joins TRBV6-5 to TRBJ2-7; no clear D gene. CDR3 size: 13 residues. V lost 5 bases and J lost 6, with 14 bases in between. Per germline, CDR1 MNHEY and CDR2 SVGAGI. This chain's CDR3 is CASSRADVGEQYF. CDR3 coding DNA: TGTGCCAGCAGTCGGGCGGATGTAGGCGAGCAGTACTTC.

This clonotype has a count of ten or more. The J gene is TRBJ1-2, the V gene TRBV19; no reliable D call. The V end lost 3 bases, the J end lost 4 bases, and 9 bases lay between the germline ends. Germline assignment: CDR1 LNHDA and CDR2 SQIVND (reference sequence). This CDR3 region has 13 residues. This CDR3 reads CASSMEGFYGYTF. The CDR3 region has the DNA TGTGCCAGTAGTATGGAAGGATTCTATGGCTACACCTTC.

V usage is TRBV10-1 and J usage is TRBJ2-3, with 8 nucleotides matching TRBD1. The germline CDR1 and CDR2 sequences are WNHNN and SYGVQD (reference sequence). The CDR3 runs to 17 residues. The J segment lost 4 bases and the V segment lost 3 bases, leaving 12 bases of the junction unmatched. CDR3 amino acids: CASSEGGSGGEADTQYF. CDR3 in DNA: TGCGCCAGCAGTGAAGGGGGGTCAGGGGGCGAAGCAGATACGCAGTATTTT.

This clonotype was seen at least ten times. The CDR3 loop reads CASSFFFNYEQYF. The CDR3 DNA sequence: TGTGCCAGCAGTTTCTTCTTCAACTACGAGCAGTACTTC. The V call is TRBV6-2 or TRBV6-3, the J call TRBJ2-7, with no clear D. Germline lookup yields CDR1 MNHEY and CDR2 SVGEGT. V lost 4 bases and J 3 bases, leaving 10 bases between the germline ends. The CDR3 has 13 residues.

This clonotype was detected many times. The V call is TRBV7-3, the J call TRBJ2-1, with TRBD2 identical over 9 bases. V lost 1 base and J lost 7; bases outside the gene matches: 11. This CDR3 spans 17 amino acids. Germline V gene lookup returns CDR1 SGHTA and CDR2 FQGTGA. CDR3 bases: TGTGCCAGCAGCTTAAATGGCGGGGGGGCCGGTAGGAATGAGCAGTTCTTC. Translating it yields CASSLNGGGAGRNEQFF.